This record looks at one TCR beta chain sequence and its context. Its antigen is as yet unknown. CDR3 length equals 13 residues. The V end was cut by 3 bases, the J end by 2 bases, with 7 bases between. The data were obtained in a study of T-cell reconstitution after alpha-beta-depleted transplantation in children. Preparation of the TCRbeta library was carried out with unique molecular identifiers. Each CDR3 protein is one row after TCRdb ran MiXCR on the PCR reads. The sample shows fewer than 250,000 distinct CDR3 sequences, approximately 19% of them seen only once. Study results and caveats: Reports say that about two months after transplant, the alpha-beta T cells came out of several hundred graft clones that had expanded. For some patients, TCRbeta diversity was high at day 60 because of recipient T cells and thymic progenitors that survived. T cells produced anew were the main source of T-cell counts and diversity one year after transplant.

The rearrangement joins TRBV12-3 or TRBV12-4 to TRBJ2-5, with D maybe TRBD1 (6 bases). Material: PBMCs, mostly from graft donor cells, obtained 360 days after TCRalphabeta/CD19-depleted stem cell transplant. The receptor was isolated from a male patient aged 2-15 years who had a stem cell transplant for acute lymphoblastic leukemia, so the T cells may come from the graft donor. The CDR3 reads CASSFDRQETQYF. CDR3 sequence (DNA): TGTGCCAGCAGTTTTGACAGGCAAGAGACCCAGTACTTC.